This TCR beta chain appears in the sequencing data of a study of cytomegalovirus exposure and HLA in healthy donors. Study observations and caveats: The authors excluded some V segments, including TRBV6-2 and TRBV6-3, as indistinguishable. After further analysis at a later stage, 16,951 TCR beta sequences were associated with HLA alleles at 0.05 false discovery rate. The likely origin of a cluster of highly shared sequence variants was a sequencing artifact.

Germline CDR1 reads MGHRA; CDR2 reads YSYEKL. The junction had 10 bases not matched to a gene; V was cut back by 4 bases and J by 0 bases. CDR3 size: 18 residues. This PCR relied on a set of 60 Vbeta primers and 13 Jbeta primers. Libraries were prepared by immunoSEQ multiplex PCR; TCRdb keeps only in-frame clonotypes and omits some of them. The sample's table shows fewer than 40,000 clones. Remarks on this clone: Antigen unknown.

This clonotype originated in a woman between 35 and 50 years old in good health and CMV-seropositive. V and J are TRBV4-1 and TRBJ1-4; 8 bases agree with TRBD1. The specimen sequenced was PBMCs. The CDR3 DNA is TGCGCCAGCAGCCTTCAGGACAGGGCACTGACAACTAATGAAAAACTGTTTTTT. The encoded protein is CASSLQDRALTTNEKLFF.